This is a list of T cell receptor beta chains from one sample in a study of graft-versus-host responses after intestinal transplantation. Only in-frame clones appear in the TCRdb table, and some are missing; sequencing was by immunoSEQ multiplex PCR. The sample lists approximately 76,000 clones; approximately 87% were seen once. These receptors have no identified antigens. Here the sequenced sample was unstimulated CD4+ T cells sorted from spleen or lymph node cells, taken before transplant. Receptors originate from a human donor who was the organ donor for an intestinal transplant. Both conserved end residues are part of each CDR3. The order of the fields is J gene, V gene, D gene, clone size, CDR3 protein, CDR3 DNA. The D gene is left open where the match is weak. Only some rows state a clone size, as once, few, many or a class for expanded clones.

>TRBJ2-3|TRBV4-2|TRBD2|-
CASSQGLAGNTDTQYF
TGTGCCAGCAGCCAAGGACTAGCGGGGAACACAGATACGCAGTATTTT
>TRBJ2-3|TRBV5-1|TRBD1|-
CASSFGQGFRDTQYF
TGCGCCAGCAGCTTCGGACAGGGATTCAGAGATACGCAGTATTTT
>TRBJ2-3|TRBV5-5|-|-
CASSLRSSTDTQYF
TGTGCCAGCAGCCTGCGGTCTAGCACAGATACGCAGTATTTT
>TRBJ2-2|TRBV5-1|-|-
CASSLIKGSGTGELFF
TGCGCCAGCAGCTTAATCAAGGGTAGCGGCACCGGGGAGCTGTTTTTT
>TRBJ1-6|TRBV11-1|-|-
CASSFGRGWNIAHSPLHF
TGTGCCAGCAGCTTCGGTAGGGGATGGAATATTGCCCATTCACCCCTCCACTTT
>TRBJ1-2|TRBV7-9|TRBD1|-
CASSLVGQATLGYTF
TGTGCCAGCAGCTTAGTGGGACAGGCTACTTTGGGCTACACCTTC
>TRBJ2-3|TRBV6-4|-|-
CASSSRRGGATDTQYF
TGTGCCAGCAGTAGCAGACGCGGAGGAGCGACAGATACGCAGTATTTT
>TRBJ1-5|TRBV6-4|TRBD1|-
CASSDSLGTGTQPQHF
TGTGCCAGCAGTGACTCACTAGGGACAGGGACCCAGCCCCAGCATTTT
>TRBJ1-2|TRBV7-2|-|-
CASSLERNPLGGYTF
TGTGCCAGCAGCTTAGAGCGGAACCCGCTAGGGGGCTACACCTTC
>TRBJ2-1|TRBV19|-|-
CASSITYNEQFF
TGTGCCAGTAGTATTACCTACAATGAGCAGTTCTTC
>TRBJ1-1|TRBV18|-|-
CASSTDRNTEAFF
TGTGCCAGCTCAACAGACAGGAACACTGAAGCTTTCTTT
>TRBJ2-5|TRBV9|-|-
CASSGLSQETQYF
TGTGCCAGCAGCGGACTATCTCAAGAGACCCAGTACTTC
>TRBJ1-1|TRBV4-2|-|-
CASSQDSVNTEAFF
TGTGCCAGCAGCCAAGACTCGGTGAACACTGAAGCTTTCTTT
>TRBJ1-3|TRBV27|-|once
CASSSSLGNTIYF
TGTGCCAGCAGTTCCTCACTTGGAAACACCATATATTTT
>TRBJ2-1|TRBV7-7|-|-
CASSLFGNNEQFF
TGTGCTAGCAGCTTGTTTGGCAACAATGAGCAGTTCTTC
>TRBJ2-3|TRBV7-9|-|-
CASQTRGAADTQYF
TGTGCCAGCCAAACCAGGGGGGCGGCAGATACGCAGTATTTT
>TRBJ1-5|TRBV11-3|TRBD1|-
CASSFHLGQGLYSNQPQHF
TGTGCCAGCAGCTTCCACCTAGGACAGGGCCTATATAGCAATCAGCCCCAGCATTTT
>TRBJ2-2|TRBV4-2|-|-
CASSQEARGSFTGELFF
TGTGCCAGCAGCCAAGAGGCTCGGGGATCCTTCACCGGGGAGCTGTTTTTT
>TRBJ1-1|TRBV11-3|-|-
CASSLGASSTEAFF
TGTGCCAGCAGCTTAGGTGCCTCGAGCACTGAAGCTTTCTTT
>TRBJ1-2|TRBV28|TRBD1|-
CASSAVDEGQGKVYYGYTF
TGTGCCAGCAGTGCAGTGGACGAGGGACAGGGAAAGGTGTACTATGGCTACACCTTC
>TRBJ1-4|TRBV7-2|TRBD1|-
CASSLFGTVGGEKLFF
TGTGCCAGCAGCTTATTCGGGACAGTGGGGGGTGAAAAACTGTTTTTT
>TRBJ1-1|TRBV9|-|-
CASSVGVRVDTEAFF
TGTGCCAGCAGCGTAGGGGTACGGGTGGACACTGAAGCTTTCTTT